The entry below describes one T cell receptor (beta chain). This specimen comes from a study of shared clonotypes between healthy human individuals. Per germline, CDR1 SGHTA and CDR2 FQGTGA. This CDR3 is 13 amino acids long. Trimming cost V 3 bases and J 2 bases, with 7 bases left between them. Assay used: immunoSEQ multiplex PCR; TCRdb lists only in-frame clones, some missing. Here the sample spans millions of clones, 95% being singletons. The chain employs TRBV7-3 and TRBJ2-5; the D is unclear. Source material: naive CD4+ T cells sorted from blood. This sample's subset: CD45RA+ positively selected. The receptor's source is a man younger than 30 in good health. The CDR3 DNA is TGTGCCAGCAGCTTTGGGAATCAAGAGACCCAGTACTTC. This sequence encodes CASSFGNQETQYF.